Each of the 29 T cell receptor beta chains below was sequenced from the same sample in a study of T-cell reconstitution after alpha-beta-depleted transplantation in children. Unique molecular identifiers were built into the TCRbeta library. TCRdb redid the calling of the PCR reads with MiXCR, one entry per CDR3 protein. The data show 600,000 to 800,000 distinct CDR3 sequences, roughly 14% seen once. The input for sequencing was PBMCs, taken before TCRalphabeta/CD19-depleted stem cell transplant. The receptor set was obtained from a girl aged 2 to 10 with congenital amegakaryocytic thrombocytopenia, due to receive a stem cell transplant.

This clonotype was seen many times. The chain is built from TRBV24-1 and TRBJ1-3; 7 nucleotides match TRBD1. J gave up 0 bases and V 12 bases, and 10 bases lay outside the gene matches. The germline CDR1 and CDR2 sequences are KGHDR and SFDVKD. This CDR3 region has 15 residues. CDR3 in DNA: TGTGCCCGCGAACAGGGGCCATTCTCTGGAAACACCATATATTTT. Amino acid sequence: CAREQGPFSGNTIYF.

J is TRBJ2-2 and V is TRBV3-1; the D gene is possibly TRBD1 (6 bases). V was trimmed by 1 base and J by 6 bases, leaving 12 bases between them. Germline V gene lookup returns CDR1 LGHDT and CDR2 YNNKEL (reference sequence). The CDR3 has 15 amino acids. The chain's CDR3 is CASSQVTGLSGELFF. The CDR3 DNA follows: TGTGCCAGCAGCCAAGTCACAGGGCTTTCCGGGGAGCTGTTTTTT.

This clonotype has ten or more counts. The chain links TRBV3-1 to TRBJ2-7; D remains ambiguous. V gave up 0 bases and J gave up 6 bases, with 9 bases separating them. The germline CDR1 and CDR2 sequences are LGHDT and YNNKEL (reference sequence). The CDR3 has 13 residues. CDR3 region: CASSQDSFGEQYF. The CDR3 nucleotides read TGTGCCAGCAGCCAAGATAGTTTCGGCGAGCAGTACTTC.

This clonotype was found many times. CDR3 DNA sequence: TGCGCCAGCAGCTTGGCCTCACAGGTGACTCAAGAGACCCAGTACTTC. Amino acids: CASSLASQVTQETQYF. V and J are TRBV5-1 and TRBJ2-5, with D possibly TRBD1 on 5 matching bases. This CDR3 is built from 16 residues. Germline CDR1 reads SGHRS; CDR2 reads YFSETQ. V lost 0 bases to trimming and J lost 2 bases, with 14 bases between them.

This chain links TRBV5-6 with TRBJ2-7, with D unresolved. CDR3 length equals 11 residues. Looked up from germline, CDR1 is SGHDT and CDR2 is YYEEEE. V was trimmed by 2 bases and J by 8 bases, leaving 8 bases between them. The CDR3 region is CASSFLSQQYF. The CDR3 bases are TGTGCCAGCAGCTTTCTCTCTCAGCAGTACTTC. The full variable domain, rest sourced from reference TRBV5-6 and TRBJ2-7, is DAGVTQSPTHLIKTRGQQVTLRCSPKSGHDTVSWYQQALGQGPQFIFQYYEEEERQRGNFPDRFSGHQFPNYSSELNVNALLLGDSALYLCASSFLSQQYFGPGTRLTVT.

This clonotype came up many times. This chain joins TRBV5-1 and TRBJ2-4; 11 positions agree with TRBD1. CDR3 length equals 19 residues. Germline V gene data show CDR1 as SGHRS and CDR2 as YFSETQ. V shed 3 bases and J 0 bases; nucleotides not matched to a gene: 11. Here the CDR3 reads CASSSTRGTGGRAKNIQYF. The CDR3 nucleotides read TGCGCCAGCAGCTCTACCCGAGGGACAGGGGGTAGAGCCAAAAACATTCAGTACTTC. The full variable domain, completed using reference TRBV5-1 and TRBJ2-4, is KAGVTQTPRYLIKTRGQQVTLSCSPISGHRSVSWYQQTPGQGLQFLFEYFSETQRNKGNFPGRFSGRQFSNSRSEMNVSTLELGDSALYLCASSSTRGTGGRAKNIQYFGAGTRLSVL.

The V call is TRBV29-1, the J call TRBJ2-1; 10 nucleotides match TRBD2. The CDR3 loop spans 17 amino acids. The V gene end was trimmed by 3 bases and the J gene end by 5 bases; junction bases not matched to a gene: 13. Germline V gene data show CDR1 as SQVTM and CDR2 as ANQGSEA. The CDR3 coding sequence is TGCAGCGTTGATTTAGGGTCTAGCGGGAGTTCAAACAATGAGCAGTTCTTC. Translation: CSVDLGSSGSSNNEQFF.

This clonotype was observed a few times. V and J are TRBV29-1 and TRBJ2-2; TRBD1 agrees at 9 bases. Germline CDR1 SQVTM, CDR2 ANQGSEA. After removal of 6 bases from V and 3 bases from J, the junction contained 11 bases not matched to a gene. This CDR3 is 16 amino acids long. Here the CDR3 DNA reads TGCAGCGTGACTACCGGGACAGGGTTTGACACCGGGGAGCTGTTTTTT. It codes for CSVTTGTGFDTGELFF.

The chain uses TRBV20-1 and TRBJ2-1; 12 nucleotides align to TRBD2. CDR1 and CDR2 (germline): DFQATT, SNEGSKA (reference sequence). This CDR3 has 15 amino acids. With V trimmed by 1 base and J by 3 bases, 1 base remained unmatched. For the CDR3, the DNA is TGCAGTGCTAGAGCGACTAGCGGGAGCTACAATGAGCAGTTCTTC. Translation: CSARATSGSYNEQFF.

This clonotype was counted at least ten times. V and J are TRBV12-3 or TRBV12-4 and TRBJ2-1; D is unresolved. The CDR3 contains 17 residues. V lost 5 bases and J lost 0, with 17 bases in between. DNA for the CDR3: TGTGCCAGCAGTCCGCGGAGACTGATATTCTCCTACAATGAGCAGTTCTTC. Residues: CASSPRRLIFSYNEQFF.

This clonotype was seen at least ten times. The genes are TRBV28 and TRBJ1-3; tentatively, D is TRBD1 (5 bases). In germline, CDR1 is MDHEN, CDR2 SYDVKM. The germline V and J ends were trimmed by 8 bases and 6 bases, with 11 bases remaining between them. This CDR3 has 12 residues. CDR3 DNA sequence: TGTGCCAGCGGGACTCTCTTAAACACCATATATTTT. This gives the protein CASGTLLNTIYF.

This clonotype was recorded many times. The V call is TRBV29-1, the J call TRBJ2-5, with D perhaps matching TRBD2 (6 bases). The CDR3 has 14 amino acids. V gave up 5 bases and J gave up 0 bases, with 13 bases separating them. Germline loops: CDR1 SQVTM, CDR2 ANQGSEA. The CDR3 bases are TGCAGCGTTTCCGGGACTCCGTACCAAGAGACCCAGTACTTC. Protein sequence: CSVSGTPYQETQYF.

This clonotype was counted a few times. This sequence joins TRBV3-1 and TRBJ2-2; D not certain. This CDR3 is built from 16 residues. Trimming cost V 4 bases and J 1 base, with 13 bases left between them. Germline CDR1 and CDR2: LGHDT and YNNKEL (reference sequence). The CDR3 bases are TGTGCCAGCAGCCTCGTCGGTCCCAAGAACACCGGGGAGCTGTTTTTT. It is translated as CASSLVGPKNTGELFF.

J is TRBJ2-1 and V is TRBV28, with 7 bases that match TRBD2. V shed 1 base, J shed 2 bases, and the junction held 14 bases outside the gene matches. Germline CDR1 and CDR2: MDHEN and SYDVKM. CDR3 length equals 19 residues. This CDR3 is CASSLSKNAAGSAYNEQFF. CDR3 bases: TGTGCCAGCAGTTTATCCAAAAATGCAGCGGGATCCGCCTACAATGAGCAGTTCTTC. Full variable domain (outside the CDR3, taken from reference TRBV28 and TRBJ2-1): DVKVTQSSRYLVKRTGEKVFLECVQDMDHENMFWYRQDPGLGLRLIYFSYDVKMKEKGDIPEGYSVSREKKERFSLILESASTNQTSMYLCASSLSKNAAGSAYNEQFFGPGTRLTVL.

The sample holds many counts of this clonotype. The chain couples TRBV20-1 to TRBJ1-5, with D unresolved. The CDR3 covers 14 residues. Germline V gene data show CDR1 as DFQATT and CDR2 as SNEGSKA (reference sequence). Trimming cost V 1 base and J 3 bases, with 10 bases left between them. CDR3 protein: CSARVAGYNQPQHF. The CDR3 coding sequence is TGCAGTGCTAGAGTAGCGGGATACAATCAGCCCCAGCATTTT.

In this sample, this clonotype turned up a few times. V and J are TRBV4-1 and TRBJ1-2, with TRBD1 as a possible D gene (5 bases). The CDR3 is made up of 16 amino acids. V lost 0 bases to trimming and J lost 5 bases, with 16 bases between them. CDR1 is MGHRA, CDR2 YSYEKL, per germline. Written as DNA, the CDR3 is TGCGCCAGCAGCCAAGAGGGGACTTTAATTGGGTATGGCTACACCTTC. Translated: CASSQEGTLIGYGYTF.

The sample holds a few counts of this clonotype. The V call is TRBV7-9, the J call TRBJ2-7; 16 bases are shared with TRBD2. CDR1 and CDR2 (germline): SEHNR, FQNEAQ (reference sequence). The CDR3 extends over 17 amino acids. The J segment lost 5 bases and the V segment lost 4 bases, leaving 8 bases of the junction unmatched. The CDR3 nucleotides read TGTGCCAGCAGCTCGGGACTAGCGGGAGGGCCATCTCACGAGCAGTACTTC. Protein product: CASSSGLAGGPSHEQYF.

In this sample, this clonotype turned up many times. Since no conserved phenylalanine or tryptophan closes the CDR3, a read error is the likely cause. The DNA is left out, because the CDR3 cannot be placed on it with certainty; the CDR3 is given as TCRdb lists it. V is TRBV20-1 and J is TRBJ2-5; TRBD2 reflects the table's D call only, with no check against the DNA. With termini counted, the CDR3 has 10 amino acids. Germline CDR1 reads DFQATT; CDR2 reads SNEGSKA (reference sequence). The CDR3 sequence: CSAMGLAEVV.

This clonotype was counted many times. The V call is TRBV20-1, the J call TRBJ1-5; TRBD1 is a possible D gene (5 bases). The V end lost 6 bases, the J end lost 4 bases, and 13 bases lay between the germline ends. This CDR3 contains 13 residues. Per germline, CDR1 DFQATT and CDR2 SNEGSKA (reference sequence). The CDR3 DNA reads TGCAGTGCGAGACGACAGCTTAATCAGCCCCAGCATTTT. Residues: CSARRQLNQPQHF.

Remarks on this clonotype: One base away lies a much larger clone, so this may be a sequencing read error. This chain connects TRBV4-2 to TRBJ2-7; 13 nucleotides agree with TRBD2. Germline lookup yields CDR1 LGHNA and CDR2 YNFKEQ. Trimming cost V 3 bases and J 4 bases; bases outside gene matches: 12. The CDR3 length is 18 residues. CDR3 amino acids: CASSHDLLAGGSLYEQYF. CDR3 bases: TGTGCCAGCAGCCACGATCTACTAGCGGGAGGGAGTTTGTACGAGCAGTACTTC.

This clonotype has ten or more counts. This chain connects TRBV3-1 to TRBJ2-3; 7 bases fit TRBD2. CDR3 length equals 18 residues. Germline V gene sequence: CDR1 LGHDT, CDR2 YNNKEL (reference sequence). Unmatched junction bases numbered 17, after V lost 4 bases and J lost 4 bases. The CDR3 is CASSLRAGDIRAPDTQYF. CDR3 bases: TGTGCCAGCAGCCTTCGCGCGGGAGATATACGGGCACCAGATACGCAGTATTTT.

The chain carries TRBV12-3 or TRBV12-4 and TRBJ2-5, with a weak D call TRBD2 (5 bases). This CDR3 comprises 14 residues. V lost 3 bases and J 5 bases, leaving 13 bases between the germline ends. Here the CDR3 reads CASSFASGVETQYF. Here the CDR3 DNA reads TGTGCCAGCAGTTTTGCGTCCGGGGTGGAGACCCAGTACTTC.

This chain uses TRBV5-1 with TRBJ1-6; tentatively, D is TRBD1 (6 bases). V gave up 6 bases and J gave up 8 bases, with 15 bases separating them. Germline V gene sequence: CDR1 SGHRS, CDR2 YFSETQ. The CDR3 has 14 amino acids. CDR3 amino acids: CASKDWTVDSPLHF. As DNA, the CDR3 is TGCGCCAGCAAAGATTGGACAGTAGATTCACCCCTCCACTTT.

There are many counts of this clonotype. The CDR3 DNA reads as TGCGCCAGCAGCGGGGCTGGTGCGGGCTATGGCTACACCTTC. As protein: CASSGAGAGYGYTF. V is TRBV5-1 and J is TRBJ1-2; TRBD1 is a possible D gene (5 bases). Deletions cut 4 bases from V and 4 bases from J, with 14 bases between. The germline V gene has CDR1 SGHRS and CDR2 YFSETQ. This CDR3 contains 14 residues.

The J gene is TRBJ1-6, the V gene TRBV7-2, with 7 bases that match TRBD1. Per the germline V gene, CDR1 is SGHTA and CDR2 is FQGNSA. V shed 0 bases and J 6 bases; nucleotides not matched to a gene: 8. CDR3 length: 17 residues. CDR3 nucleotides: TGTGCCAGCAGCTTAGCGCCGCCGGGACAGTCTAATTCACCCCTCCACTTT. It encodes CASSLAPPGQSNSPLHF.

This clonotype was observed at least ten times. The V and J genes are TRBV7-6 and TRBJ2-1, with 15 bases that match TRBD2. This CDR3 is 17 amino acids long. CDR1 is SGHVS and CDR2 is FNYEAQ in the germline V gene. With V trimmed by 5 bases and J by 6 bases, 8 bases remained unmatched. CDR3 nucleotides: TGTGCCAGCAGCACCCGGACTAGCGGGAGGGCCATCAATGAGCAGTTCTTC. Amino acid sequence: CASSTRTSGRAINEQFF. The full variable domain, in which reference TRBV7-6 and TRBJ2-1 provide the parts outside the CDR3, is GAGVSQSPRYKVTKRGQDVALRCDPISGHVSLYWYRQALGQGPEFLTYFNYEAQQDKSGLPNDRFSAERPEGSISTLTIQRTEQRDSAMYRCASSTRTSGRAINEQFFGPGTRLTVL.

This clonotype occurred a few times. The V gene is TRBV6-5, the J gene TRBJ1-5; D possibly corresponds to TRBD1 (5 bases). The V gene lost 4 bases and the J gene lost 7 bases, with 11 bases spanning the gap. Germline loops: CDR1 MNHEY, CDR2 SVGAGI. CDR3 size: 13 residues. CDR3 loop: CASSSRVVQPQHF. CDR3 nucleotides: TGTGCCAGCAGTTCCAGGGTGGTCCAGCCCCAGCATTTT.

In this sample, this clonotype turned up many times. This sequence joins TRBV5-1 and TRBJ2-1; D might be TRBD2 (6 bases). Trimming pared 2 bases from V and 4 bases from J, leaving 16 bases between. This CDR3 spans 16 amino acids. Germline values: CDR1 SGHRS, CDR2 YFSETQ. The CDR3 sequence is CASSLERSGLYNEQFF. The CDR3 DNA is TGCGCCAGCAGCTTAGAACGGAGCGGACTATACAATGAGCAGTTCTTC.

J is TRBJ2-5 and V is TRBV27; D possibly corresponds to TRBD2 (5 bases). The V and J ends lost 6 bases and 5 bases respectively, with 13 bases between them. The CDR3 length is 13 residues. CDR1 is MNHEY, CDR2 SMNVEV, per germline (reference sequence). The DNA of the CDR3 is TGTGCCAGCAGCCCTGTGGGAGCCGAGACCCAGTACTTC. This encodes CASSPVGAETQYF.